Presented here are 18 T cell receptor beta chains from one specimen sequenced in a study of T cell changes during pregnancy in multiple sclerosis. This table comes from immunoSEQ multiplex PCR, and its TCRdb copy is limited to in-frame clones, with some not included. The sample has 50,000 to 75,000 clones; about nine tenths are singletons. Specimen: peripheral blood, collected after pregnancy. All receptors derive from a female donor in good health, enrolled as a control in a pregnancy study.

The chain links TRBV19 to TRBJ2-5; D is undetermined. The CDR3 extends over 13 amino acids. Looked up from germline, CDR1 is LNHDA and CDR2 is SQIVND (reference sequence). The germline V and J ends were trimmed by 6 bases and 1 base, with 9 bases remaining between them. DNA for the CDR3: TGTGCCAGTAGATACCGCAGCCAAGAGACCCAGTACTTC. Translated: CASRYRSQETQYF.

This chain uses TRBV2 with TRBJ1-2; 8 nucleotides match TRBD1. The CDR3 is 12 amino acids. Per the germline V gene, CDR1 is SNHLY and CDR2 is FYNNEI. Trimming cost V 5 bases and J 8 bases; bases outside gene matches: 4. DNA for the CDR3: TGTGCCAGCAGTCAGGGGGCAGGAGGCTACACCTTC. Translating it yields CASSQGAGGYTF.

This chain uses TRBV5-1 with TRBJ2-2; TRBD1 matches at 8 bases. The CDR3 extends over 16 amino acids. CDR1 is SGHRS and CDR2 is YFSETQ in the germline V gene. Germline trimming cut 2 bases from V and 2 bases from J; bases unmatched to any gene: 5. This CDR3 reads CASSFSGTGNTGELFF. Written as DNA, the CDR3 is TGCGCCAGCAGCTTCTCCGGGACAGGTAACACCGGGGAGCTGTTTTTT.

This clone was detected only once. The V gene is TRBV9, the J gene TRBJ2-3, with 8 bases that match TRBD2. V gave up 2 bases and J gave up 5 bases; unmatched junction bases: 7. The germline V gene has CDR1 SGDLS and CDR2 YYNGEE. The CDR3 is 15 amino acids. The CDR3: CASSVAGGRGDTQYF. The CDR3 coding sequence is TGTGCCAGCAGCGTGGCGGGGGGCCGGGGAGATACGCAGTATTTT. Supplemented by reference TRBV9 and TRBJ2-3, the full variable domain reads DSGVTQTPKHLITATGQRVTLRCSPRSGDLSVYWYQQSLDQGLQFLIQYYNGEERAKGNILERFSAQQFPDLHSELNLSSLELGDSALYFCASSVAGGRGDTQYFGPGTRLTVL.

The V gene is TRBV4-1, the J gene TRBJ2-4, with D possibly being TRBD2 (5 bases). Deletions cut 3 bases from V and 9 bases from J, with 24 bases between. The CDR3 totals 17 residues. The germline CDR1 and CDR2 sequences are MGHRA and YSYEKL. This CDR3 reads CASSQALKEQTRGIQYF. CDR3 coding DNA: TGCGCCAGCAGCCAGGCCCTCAAGGAGCAGACACGGGGCATTCAGTACTTC.

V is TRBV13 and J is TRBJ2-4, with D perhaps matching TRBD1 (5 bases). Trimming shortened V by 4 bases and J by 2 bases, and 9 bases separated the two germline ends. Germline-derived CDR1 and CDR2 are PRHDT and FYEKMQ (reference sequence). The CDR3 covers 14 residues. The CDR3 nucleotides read TGTGCCAGCAGCTATCGACAGTCCAAAAACATTCAGTACTTC. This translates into CASSYRQSKNIQYF.

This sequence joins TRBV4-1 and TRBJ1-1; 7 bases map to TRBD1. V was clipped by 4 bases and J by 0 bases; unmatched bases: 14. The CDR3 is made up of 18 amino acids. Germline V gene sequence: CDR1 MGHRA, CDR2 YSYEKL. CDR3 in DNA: TGCGCCAGCAGCCGAAACCCCGCGACAGGGAAACTGAACACTGAAGCTTTCTTT. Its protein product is CASSRNPATGKLNTEAFF.

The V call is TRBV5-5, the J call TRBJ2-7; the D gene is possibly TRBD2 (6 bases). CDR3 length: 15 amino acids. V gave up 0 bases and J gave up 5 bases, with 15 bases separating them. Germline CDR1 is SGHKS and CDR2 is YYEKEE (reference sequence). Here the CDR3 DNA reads TGTGCCAGCAGCTTGGCCTCCGGGGGTGGGGACGAGCAGTACTTC. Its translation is CASSLASGGGDEQYF.

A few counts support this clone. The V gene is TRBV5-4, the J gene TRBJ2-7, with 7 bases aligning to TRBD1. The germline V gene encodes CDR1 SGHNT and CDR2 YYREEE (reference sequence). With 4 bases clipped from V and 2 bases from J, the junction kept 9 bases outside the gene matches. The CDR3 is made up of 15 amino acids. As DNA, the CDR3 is TGTGCCAGCAGCCAACCTTCGCAGGGGGCCTACGAGCAGTACTTC. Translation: CASSQPSQGAYEQYF.

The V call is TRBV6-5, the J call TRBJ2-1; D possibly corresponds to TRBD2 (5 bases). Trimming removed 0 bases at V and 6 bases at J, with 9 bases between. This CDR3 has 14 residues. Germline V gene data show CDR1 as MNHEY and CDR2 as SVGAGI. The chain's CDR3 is CASSYSEDSNEQFF. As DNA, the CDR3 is TGTGCCAGCAGTTACTCGGAGGACTCCAATGAGCAGTTCTTC.

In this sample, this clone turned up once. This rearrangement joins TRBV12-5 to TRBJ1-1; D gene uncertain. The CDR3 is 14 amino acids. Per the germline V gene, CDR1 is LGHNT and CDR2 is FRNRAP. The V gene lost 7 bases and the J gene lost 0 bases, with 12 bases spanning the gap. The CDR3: CASANRDLNTEAFF. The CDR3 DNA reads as TGTGCTAGTGCCAACCGAGATCTGAACACTGAAGCTTTCTTT.

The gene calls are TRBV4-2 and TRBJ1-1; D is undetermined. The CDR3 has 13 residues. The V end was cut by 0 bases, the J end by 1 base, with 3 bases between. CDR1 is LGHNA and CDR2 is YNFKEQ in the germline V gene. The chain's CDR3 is CASSQDRNTEAFF. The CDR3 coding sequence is TGTGCCAGCAGCCAAGATAGGAACACTGAAGCTTTCTTT.

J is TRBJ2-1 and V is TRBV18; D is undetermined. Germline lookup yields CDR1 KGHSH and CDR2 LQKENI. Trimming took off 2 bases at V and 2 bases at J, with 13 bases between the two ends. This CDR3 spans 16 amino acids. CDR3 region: CASSPITAAPYNEQFF. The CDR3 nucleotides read TGTGCCAGCTCACCAATTACGGCAGCGCCCTACAATGAGCAGTTCTTC.

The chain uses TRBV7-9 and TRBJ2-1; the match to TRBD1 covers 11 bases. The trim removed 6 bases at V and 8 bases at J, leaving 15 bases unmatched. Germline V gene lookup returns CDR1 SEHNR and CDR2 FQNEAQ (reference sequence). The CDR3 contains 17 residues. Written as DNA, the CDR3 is TGTGCCAGCAGACGTCTCCGGGACAGGGGGAGGGAGGATGAGCAGTTCTTC. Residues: CASRRLRDRGREDEQFF.

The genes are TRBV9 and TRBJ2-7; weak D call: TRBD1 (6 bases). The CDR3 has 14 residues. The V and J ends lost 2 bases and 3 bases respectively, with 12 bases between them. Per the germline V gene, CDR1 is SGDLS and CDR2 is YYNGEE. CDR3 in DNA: TGTGCCAGCAGCGTGGGACATTTGAACTACGAGCAGTACTTC. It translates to CASSVGHLNYEQYF.

CDR3 coding DNA: TGTGCCAGCAGCTTAACCCCCGGGAAAGATACGCAGTATTTT. It codes for CASSLTPGKDTQYF. The chain couples TRBV7-3 to TRBJ2-3; possibly TRBD2 for D (5 bases). Trimming removed 0 bases from V and 5 bases from J, with 9 bases in between. Germline CDR1 reads SGHTA; CDR2 reads FQGTGA. CDR3 length equals 14 residues.

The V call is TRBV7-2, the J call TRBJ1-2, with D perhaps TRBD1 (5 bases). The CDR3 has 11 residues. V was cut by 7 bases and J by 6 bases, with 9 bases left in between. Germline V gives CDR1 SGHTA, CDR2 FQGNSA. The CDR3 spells CASTGGDGYTF. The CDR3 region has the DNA TGTGCCAGCACCGGGGGTGATGGCTACACCTTC.

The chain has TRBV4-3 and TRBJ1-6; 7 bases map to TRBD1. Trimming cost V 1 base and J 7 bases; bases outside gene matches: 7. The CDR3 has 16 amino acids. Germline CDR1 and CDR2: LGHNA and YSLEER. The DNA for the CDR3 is TGCGCCAGCAGCCAAGGAACCGGGACAGAGAATTCACCCCTCCACTTT. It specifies CASSQGTGTENSPLHF.